This T cell receptor beta chain was sequenced in a study of metastatic and nonmetastatic thyroid tumors. Study-level background: The study looked at repertoires side by side in blood and in tumor or nodule tissue from malignant and benign thyroid patients.

Every patient underwent thyroid surgery untreated. This clone was seen at least ten times. What it recognizes is unknown. Study results and limitations: Relative to benign nodules, malignant thyroid tumors were reportedly characterized by significantly elevated TCR beta diversity in blood and tumor.

The CDR3 extends over 15 amino acids. V gave up 0 bases and J gave up 8 bases, with 17 bases separating them. CDR1 is SGHDT and CDR2 is YYEEEE in the germline V gene. The authors' processing: Construction of a distant-metastasis classifier for papillary thyroid cancer relied on CDR3 differences across clinicopathological groups. TCRdb reanalyzed the PCR reads via MiXCR. The authors' filters were not applied to this entry. The profile shows about 20,000 clones, around 15% of them singletons. Sequenced input: tumor tissue. The V gene is TRBV5-6, the J gene TRBJ1-2, with a weak D call TRBD1 (6 bases). The sequence was obtained from a female donor with papillary thyroid cancer or a benign thyroid nodule (not recorded which). Some clones in this sample may be carry-over from other donors' samples. CDR3 in amino acids: CASSLGTGRVGGYTF. In DNA form, the CDR3 reads TGTGCCAGCAGCTTGGGCACAGGGCGGGTTGGGGGCTACACCTTC.